The rows below give T cell receptor beta chains drawn from one sample of a study of T cell repertoires in cytomegalovirus infection. Their cognate antigens are unknown. MiXCR was run by TCRdb on the reads, yielding one entry per CDR3 protein. The table records roughly 180,000 distinct CDR3 sequences, about 20% of them present only once. The material was CD8+ T cells from cultured PBMCs, obtained from culture after CMV antigen stimulation. The receptors shown here come from a human donor in good health (CMV status not recorded). Some clones in this sample may be carry-over from other donors' samples. Both conserved end residues are part of each CDR3. Fields, in order: V gene, J gene, clone size, CDR3 protein. Clone size is not always given. Where it is, it says once, few, many or a class for expanded clones.

TRBV7-8	TRBJ2-5	few	CASSFEYGQETQYF
TRBV6-2/TRBV6-3	TRBJ1-5	.	CASSYSTTTGRGNQPQHF
TRBV27	TRBJ2-5	few	CASSPDGLETQYF
TRBV12-3/TRBV12-4	TRBJ1-6	.	CASSYEDLNSPLHF
TRBV6-2/TRBV6-3	TRBJ2-7	few	CASSYRQETYEQYF
TRBV5-4	TRBJ1-1	once	CASSLAGLGLGTEAFF
TRBV27	TRBJ1-6	many	CASKKGSVIYNSPLHF
TRBV4-1	TRBJ2-7	.	CASSQAGPERTEGGEQYF
TRBV6-5	TRBJ2-1	.	CASSYSALGDEQFF
TRBV5-8	TRBJ1-4	few	CASSPGPGLGEKLFF
TRBV7-6	TRBJ1-1	.	CASSLARGPWNTEAFF
TRBV25-1	TRBJ1-2	few	CATEGSGDYGYTF
TRBV7-7	TRBJ1-5	.	CASSSYPAGQSDNQPQHF
TRBV11-2	TRBJ2-1	.	CASSFRDGMGRSYGEQFF
TRBV6-2/TRBV6-3	TRBJ2-7	few	CASMSESMAFYEQYF
TRBV12-3/TRBV12-4	TRBJ2-1	few	CASSLPTSGGPSYNEQFF
TRBV6-5	TRBJ2-5	.	CASSSRTSGRGETQYF
TRBV11-2	TRBJ2-7	.	CASAEGQGTYEQYF
TRBV27	TRBJ2-3	many	CASSPQISGGVVKDTQYF
TRBV7-2	TRBJ2-1	few	CASSPPGLADYNEQFF
TRBV27	TRBJ2-7	few	CASSLLTGTGDSREQYF
TRBV19	TRBJ1-1	few	CASSTTGTEDTEAFF
TRBV2	TRBJ1-2	.	CASRPPPKDYTF
TRBV7-2	TRBJ2-5	few	CASTGDSLRETQYF
TRBV12-3/TRBV12-4	TRBJ2-3	few	CASSSADHTDTQYF
TRBV12-3/TRBV12-4	TRBJ1-5	few	CASRVRGLGQPQHF
TRBV4-3	TRBJ2-7	few	CASSPGEGSYEQYF
TRBV4-1	TRBJ2-1	.	CASSQDSSSSYNEQFF
TRBV12-3/TRBV12-4	TRBJ1-1	.	CASKGGSEAFF
TRBV20-1	TRBJ1-1	.	CSARDTGTGANTEAFF
TRBV7-9	TRBJ2-5	few	CASSPIQPGPKETQYF
TRBV7-6	TRBJ2-7	.	CASSLAIEGAGEQYF
TRBV7-2	TRBJ1-1	few	CASSLWGIEAFF
TRBV7-2	TRBJ2-7	few	CASSLEHGYEQYF
TRBV11-2	TRBJ1-1	few	CASSAPGQAEAFF
TRBV9	TRBJ1-6	.	CASSPANNSPLHF
TRBV9	TRBJ1-1	.	CASSSSEGLGTEAFF
TRBV20-1	TRBJ1-1	.	CSARPRDRVRGTEAFF
TRBV6-1	TRBJ2-3	few	CASSTVGGRSDTQYF
TRBV7-2	TRBJ2-1	few	CASSLEGTYNEQFF
TRBV30	TRBJ1-2	.	CAWSAPGQGNYGYTF
TRBV7-2	TRBJ2-2	many	CASSPTTGELFF